The 31 T cell receptor beta chains below were found in one sample sequenced in a study of regulatory T cells in long-lasting Graves disease. To make TCR beta libraries, researchers used iRepertoire HTBI primers and Arm-PCR of CDR3 regions. Using its own MiXCR run on the multiplex PCR reads, TCRdb lists one record per CDR3 protein. In the table there are about 620,000 distinct CDR3 sequences, roughly 15% of which are singletons. The time point was: newly diagnosed GD, antithyroid drugs for less than 3 months. The authors made the TCR library using RNA they extracted from PBMCs. These same data were also listed under a study on T cells in Graves' hyperthyroidism and ophthalmopathy.

The input for sequencing was peripheral blood mononuclear cells (PBMCs), taken at new diagnosis, from a patient treated with antithyroid drugs. The receptor set was obtained from a woman younger than 45 with Graves disease.

This clonotype was counted a few times. The rearrangement joins TRBV12-3 or TRBV12-4 to TRBJ2-5; weak D call: TRBD1 (6 bases). The CDR3 loop spans 14 amino acids. V dropped 6 bases and J dropped 3 bases, with 14 bases sitting between them. CDR3 DNA sequence: TGTGCCAGCAGACACCGGGACACTAAAGAGACCCAGTACTTC. As protein: CASRHRDTKETQYF.

Many counts were recorded for this clonotype. The V call is TRBV12-3 or TRBV12-4, the J call TRBJ1-6, with TRBD1 identical over 7 bases. The CDR3 has 17 residues. The junction had 12 bases not matched to a gene; V was cut back by 6 bases and J by 4 bases. The CDR3 sequence: CASSLTGEGIYNSPLHF. The CDR3 DNA sequence: TGTGCCAGCAGCCTCACAGGGGAGGGGATATATAATTCACCCCTCCACTTT.

Comment on this clonotype: A read error is possible here, since a much larger clone lies one base away. The CDR3 does not end in the conserved phenylalanine or tryptophan, so this is likely a read error. This chain connects TRBV7-2 to TRBJ2-5; D remains ambiguous. The J call is uncertain, as TRBJ2-7 better fits the DNA end. The CDR3 has 13 amino acids. CDR1 and CDR2 from the germline V gene are SGHTA and FQGNSA. CDR3 nucleotides: TGTGCCAGCAGTCCGAATGGGGTCTACGAGCAGTACCTC. Protein: CASSPNGVYEQYL.

This clonotype was counted once. This chain joins TRBV7-6 and TRBJ2-7; TRBD2 agrees at 9 bases. The V and J ends lost 5 bases and 7 bases, in that order; junction bases with no gene match: 12. CDR1 and CDR2 from the germline V gene are SGHVS and FNYEAQ. This CDR3 contains 15 residues. CDR3 nucleotide sequence: TGTGCCAGCAGCCCCCGACTAGCGGAGTACAATGAGCAGTACTTC. Translating it yields CASSPRLAEYNEQYF.

This clonotype was counted a single time. A far larger clone is just one base off, so this is likely a read error. DNA of the CDR3: TGTGCCAGCAGTTTAAGGGGACATACGCAGTATTTT. Protein sequence: CASSLRGHTQYF. The genes are TRBV28 and TRBJ2-3, with D perhaps being TRBD1 or TRBD2 (5 bases each). CDR1 MDHEN and CDR2 SYDVKM come from the germline V gene. Trimming stripped 2 bases from V and 7 bases from J, with 7 bases between. This CDR3 has 12 amino acids. The whole variable domain, remainder taken from reference TRBV28 and TRBJ2-3, is DVKVTQSSRYLVKRTGEKVFLECVQDMDHENMFWYRQDPGLGLRLIYFSYDVKMKEKGDIPEGYSVSREKKERFSLILESASTNQTSMYLCASSLRGHTQYFGPGTRLTVL.

This clonotype came up many times. This chain links TRBV6-1 with TRBJ2-3; D is possibly TRBD1 (6 bases). With 2 bases removed from V and 4 bases from J, the gap between germline ends came to 16 bases. The CDR3 runs to 16 residues. The germline gives CDR1 MNHNS, CDR2 SASEGT. The CDR3 DNA reads TGTGCCAGCAGTGAATTGATAGGGGGACGGGCAGATACGCAGTATTTT. Translating gives CASSELIGGRADTQYF.

This clonotype occurred many times. CDR3 protein: CASNGPLGMAFF. CDR3 in DNA: TGTGCCAGCAATGGGCCCTTAGGTATGGCTTTCTTT. The V call is TRBV28, the J call TRBJ1-1; no clear D. The CDR3 is 12 residues long. V was cut by 7 bases and J by 11 bases, with 17 bases left in between. Germline V lookup: CDR1 MDHEN, CDR2 SYDVKM.

This clonotype occurred many times. This chain's CDR3 is CASSPPGVETQYF. CDR3 in DNA: TGTGCCAGCAGCCCCCCAGGGGTCGAGACCCAGTACTTC. The chain couples TRBV18 to TRBJ2-5, with TRBD1 as a possible D gene (6 bases). V lost 8 bases, J lost 5 bases, and 15 bases lay in between. The germline CDR1 and CDR2 sequences are KGHSH and LQKENI. There are 13 residues in the CDR3.

This clonotype appeared many times. J is TRBJ1-1 and V is TRBV2; D uncertain. Trimming shortened V by 7 bases and J by 0 bases, and 9 bases separated the two germline ends. Per germline, CDR1 SNHLY and CDR2 FYNNEI. The CDR3 length is 13 residues. In nucleotides, the CDR3 is TGTGCCAGCACTGGAAACCTGAACACTGAAGCTTTCTTT. Its translation is CASTGNLNTEAFF.

This clonotype showed up many times. The rearrangement uses TRBV2 and TRBJ1-5, with D maybe TRBD1 (5 bases). The CDR3 loop spans 14 amino acids. The germline gives CDR1 SNHLY, CDR2 FYNNEI. The ends were cut back, 6 bases at V and 7 bases at J, with 16 bases in the middle. The DNA for the CDR3 is TGTGCCAGCAGGGCCCCAGGGCTATGGCAGCCCCAGCATTTT. This sequence encodes CASRAPGLWQPQHF.

This clonotype was seen ten or more times. The CDR3 DNA follows: TGTGCCAGCAGCTTGGGACAGGGGAGTGGCTACACCTTC. This gives the protein CASSLGQGSGYTF. The rearrangement links TRBV7-6 to TRBJ1-2; TRBD1 agrees at 10 bases. CDR1 and CDR2 from the germline V gene are SGHVS and FNYEAQ. CDR3 length: 13 amino acids. J lost 7 bases, V lost 3 bases, and 2 bases had no gene match. Supplemented by reference TRBV7-6 and TRBJ1-2, the full variable domain reads GAGVSQSPRYKVTKRGQDVALRCDPISGHVSLYWYRQALGQGPEFLTYFNYEAQQDKSGLPNDRFSAERPEGSISTLTIQRTEQRDSAMYRCASSLGQGSGYTFGSGTRLTVV.

This clonotype was counted many times. The chain couples TRBV7-3 to TRBJ2-2; TRBD1 is a possible D gene (5 bases). Germline V lookup: CDR1 SGHTA, CDR2 FQGTGA. The CDR3 runs 13 residues. The ends were cut back, 2 bases at V and 6 bases at J, with 7 bases in the middle. CDR3: CASSLWGPGELFF. The CDR3 DNA is TGTGCCAGCAGCTTATGGGGCCCCGGGGAGCTGTTTTTT. The whole variable domain, remainder taken from reference TRBV7-3 and TRBJ2-2, is GAGVSQTPSNKVTEKGKYVELRCDPISGHTALYWYRQSLGQGPEFLIYFQGTGAADDSGLPNDRFFAVRPEGSVSTLKIQRTERGDSAVYLCASSLWGPGELFFGEGSRLTVL.

This clonotype has ten or more counts. Mismatch with germline at one junction end may stem from a read error. V gene TRBV28 combines with J gene TRBJ2-1; D not certain. The CDR3 is made up of 14 amino acids. The germline CDR1 and CDR2 sequences are MDHEN and SYDVKM. The CDR3, as DNA: TGTGCCAGCAGTTTATTAAGCTCCAACAATGAGCAGTTCTTC. Its protein is CASSLLSSNNEQFF.

This clonotype was counted many times. The gene calls are TRBV12-3 or TRBV12-4 and TRBJ1-3; 7 nucleotides match TRBD1. Trimming at V came to 6 bases and at J to 1 base, leaving 3 bases not matched to a gene. The CDR3 consists of 14 residues. In DNA, the CDR3 is TGTGCCAGCAGCCACAGGGGTTCTGGAAACACCATATATTTT. Protein sequence: CASSHRGSGNTIYF.

The table lists this clonotype with many counts. The chain links TRBV10-3 to TRBJ1-2; D is unclear. The V end lost 5 bases, the J end lost 2 bases, and 9 bases lay between the germline ends. The germline CDR1 and CDR2 sequences are ENHRY and SYGVKD. The length of the CDR3 is 13 residues. DNA for the CDR3: TGTGCCATCAGTTCGACAAAGAACTATGGCTACACCTTC. Translated, it gives CAISSTKNYGYTF.

The chain is built from TRBV20-1 and TRBJ2-7; D not certain. The CDR3 is 14 residues long. The V gene lost 3 bases and the J gene lost 0 bases, with 12 bases spanning the gap. The germline V gene has CDR1 DFQATT and CDR2 SNEGSKA (reference sequence). For the CDR3, the DNA is TGCAGTGCTAGTAAGCCTAGAAGCTCCTACGAGCAGTACTTC. Its protein is CSASKPRSSYEQYF.

The V gene is TRBV28, the J gene TRBJ2-7; 8 bases map to TRBD2. The trim removed 7 bases at V and 3 bases at J, leaving 11 bases unmatched. The CDR3 is made up of 15 amino acids. From germline, CDR1 is MDHEN and CDR2 SYDVKM. The CDR3 nucleotides are TGTGCCAGCACCGCGGCGAGCGGGAGATTCTACGAGCAGTACTTC. Amino acids: CASTAASGRFYEQYF.

The chain carries TRBV7-3 and TRBJ2-2, with 7 positions matching TRBD1. The V gene end was trimmed by 2 bases and the J gene end by 1 base; junction bases not matched to a gene: 7. Germline CDR1 reads SGHTA; CDR2 reads FQGTGA. This CDR3 has 17 residues. As DNA, the CDR3 is TGTGCCAGCAGCTTATCGGGACAGCGTTTGAACACCGGGGAGCTGTTTTTT. Translated, it gives CASSLSGQRLNTGELFF.

V is TRBV5-6 and J is TRBJ2-2, with a weak D call TRBD1 (5 bases). Germline CDR1 reads SGHDT; CDR2 reads YYEEEE. The V gene lost 2 bases and the J gene lost 5 bases, with 10 bases spanning the gap. The CDR3 is made up of 14 amino acids. CDR3 region: CASSFDRNTGELFF. In DNA form, the CDR3 reads TGTGCCAGCAGCTTCGACAGAAATACCGGGGAGCTGTTTTTT.

The chain is built from TRBV2 and TRBJ2-7, with TRBD1 matching over 7 bases. The J segment lost 7 bases and the V segment lost 10 bases, leaving 16 bases of the junction unmatched. Germline CDR1 and CDR2: SNHLY and FYNNEI. The CDR3 extends over 14 amino acids. The CDR3 region has the DNA TGTGCCACGAGGGGACAGTTTGTTGTGGGAGAGCAGTACTTC. It translates to CATRGQFVVGEQYF.

This clonotype was seen a single time. The V gene is TRBV28, the J gene TRBJ1-2; 8 positions agree with TRBD1. The CDR3 consists of 16 residues. Germline values: CDR1 MDHEN, CDR2 SYDVKM. The V and J ends lost 7 bases and 0 bases, in that order; junction bases with no gene match: 10. CDR3 nucleotide sequence: TGTGCCAGCACTTCAGGGGGCGAGGCAGCTAACTATGGCTACACCTTC. As protein: CASTSGGEAANYGYTF.

The V call is TRBV20-1, the J call TRBJ2-1, with a weak D call TRBD1 (5 bases). V was shortened by 2 bases and J by 5 bases, with 19 bases between the two germline ends. Germline V gives CDR1 DFQATT, CDR2 SNEGSKA (reference sequence). This CDR3 comprises 16 residues. CDR3: CSARSAQGIVNNEQFF. The CDR3 DNA reads as TGCAGTGCTAGATCAGCCCAGGGTATCGTTAACAATGAGCAGTTCTTC.

The table lists this clonotype with a few counts. V usage is TRBV6-2 or TRBV6-3 and J usage is TRBJ1-1; D is possibly TRBD1 (6 bases). Between the trimmed V and J ends, which lost 2 bases and 0 bases, there was a span of 10 bases. The CDR3 has 15 amino acids. Per germline, CDR1 MNHEY and CDR2 SVGEGT. Here the CDR3 DNA reads TGTGCCAGCAGTTACCGAGGGGGGATGAACACTGAAGCTTTCTTT. The encoded protein is CASSYRGGMNTEAFF.

This clonotype was recorded many times. The chain uses TRBV5-1 and TRBJ2-5; D gene unclear. Between the trimmed V and J ends, which lost 2 bases and 0 bases, there was a span of 2 bases. Germline V lookup: CDR1 SGHRS, CDR2 YFSETQ. The CDR3 length is 12 residues. The CDR3 sequence: CASSFNQETQYF. CDR3 nucleotide sequence: TGCGCCAGCAGCTTTAACCAAGAGACCCAGTACTTC.

The J gene is TRBJ2-3, the V gene TRBV19; 7 nucleotides align to TRBD2. This CDR3 contains 13 residues. The germline CDR1 and CDR2 sequences are LNHDA and SQIVND (reference sequence). The V gene end was trimmed by 6 bases and the J gene end by 4 bases; junction bases not matched to a gene: 4. The CDR3 nucleotides read TGTGCCAGTAGAGCCGCGGGGGCAGATACGCAGTATTTT. Translated, it gives CASRAAGADTQYF.

V gene TRBV12-3 or TRBV12-4 combines with J gene TRBJ1-2; D call uncertain. V was trimmed by 3 bases and J by 4 bases, leaving 9 bases between them. The CDR3 spans 13 residues. The CDR3 loop reads CASSFAAIYGYTF. The CDR3 DNA is TGTGCCAGCAGTTTTGCCGCAATCTATGGCTACACCTTC.

This clonotype was counted ten times or more. J is TRBJ2-2 and V is TRBV28, with D uncertain. Germline CDR1 reads MDHEN; CDR2 reads SYDVKM. The ends were cut back, 8 bases at V and 6 bases at J, with 16 bases in the middle. The CDR3 loop spans 14 amino acids. The CDR3 spells CASGTAGLAGELFF. CDR3 DNA sequence: TGTGCCAGCGGAACCGCCGGGTTGGCCGGGGAGCTGTTTTTT.

A remark on this clonotype: A much more abundant neighbour one base away suggests this may be a read error. This rearrangement joins TRBV6-1 to TRBJ1-5; D possibly corresponds to TRBD1 (5 bases). Trimming cost V 2 bases and J 5 bases, with 10 bases left between them. Germline values: CDR1 MNHNS, CDR2 SASEGT. The CDR3 loop spans 14 amino acids. The CDR3 DNA reads TGTGCCAGCAGTGAAAGGGGACGCTATCAGCCCCAGCATTTT. Protein product: CASSERGRYQPQHF.

This clonotype was counted a few times. The chain recombines TRBV3-1 with TRBJ1-5; D not resolved. The CDR3 has 13 residues. Per the germline V gene, CDR1 is LGHDT and CDR2 is YNNKEL (reference sequence). V was pared by 1 base and J by 9 bases, with 10 bases between. The CDR3 DNA sequence: TGTGCCAGCAGCCAAGGGGCCGCCCGGCCCCAGCATTTT. As protein: CASSQGAARPQHF.

This clonotype was seen ten or more times. The CDR3 DNA follows: TGCAGTGCTAGAGATTTACGGCAGGGTTCCTACGAGCAGTACTTC. This translates into CSARDLRQGSYEQYF. The rearrangement links TRBV20-1 to TRBJ2-7; tentatively, D is TRBD1 (5 bases). The length of the CDR3 is 15 residues. Germline V lookup: CDR1 DFQATT, CDR2 SNEGSKA (reference sequence). V was cut by 0 bases and J by 1 base, with 13 bases left in between.

Regarding this clonotype: A much larger clone lies one base from this, so it may be a read error. This chain links TRBV7-2 with TRBJ2-3, with 7 bases fitting TRBD2. The trim removed 5 bases at V and 4 bases at J, leaving 15 bases unmatched. From germline, CDR1 is SGHTA and CDR2 FQGNSA. The CDR3 sequence is 17 residues long. Here the CDR3 DNA reads TGTGCCAGCAGCCCTCGGACTAGTTCCCGATCACCAGATACGCAGTATTTT. Translating gives CASSPRTSSRSPDTQYF.